This TCR beta chain was sequenced during a study of T cell repertoires in cytomegalovirus infection (dated by TCRdb to about 2019). Broadly, across the study: Recently identified HLA-C-restricted CMV epitopes, whose presentation resists viral immunomodulation, were targeted by peptide stimulations together with well-studied HLA-B-restricted epitopes. Because public TCR beta signatures pointed to carriage of CMV infection together with the matching HLA type, the HLA type of each donor mattered for the analysis. The paper as a whole reports these results and caveats: Cumulative frequency of public TCR beta family members discriminated carriers of CMV infection plus the relevant HLA type in this cohort and an independent roughly 350-donor cohort. In the ex vivo response, HLA-C-restricted CMV-specific TCR beta clonotypes were dominant, and in two of eight donors the single most frequent clonotype came from this HLA-C-restricted group.

According to the study, the label for this sample's treatment or condition signals: in vitro stimulation with specific CMV peptide epitopes to enrich CMV-specific T cells. Instrument used: Illumina HiSeq 1500. Through fastp at Q25 and MiXCR, TCRdb rebuilt clones from the public reads, retaining in-frame beta chains. Each record represents a unique CDR3 protein, reported with the most common genes and DNA among its rows. This sample gives 300,000 or so distinct CDR3 sequences in total; roughly 25% of them show up just once. The ten largest clones add up to more than 10% of the sample. This clonotype showed up just a few times. Its antigen remains unidentified. Per-nucleotide qualities are absent, and no much larger clonotype sits a single base away. Between the V and J ends, shortened by 3 bases and 0 bases respectively, the junction contains 23 bases. From cysteine to phenylalanine, the CDR3 is 19 amino acids long. The retained sequence is limited to the CDR3, 57 bases, with the frame set at the first base. From the germline V gene, CDR1 is LGHNT and CDR2 is FRNRAP.

The material was cultured PBMCs, obtained from culture after CMV antigen stimulation. The receptor comes from a human donor in good health (CMV status not recorded). Some clones in this sample may be carry-over from other donors' samples. The sequence is built from TRBV12-5 and TRBJ1-1; D gene: possibly TRBD1, on 6 matching bases. The DNA sequence is TGTGCTAGTGGTTTACCACCCTGGGGGGCCTGCCTCATGAACACTGAAGCTTTCTTT. It is translated as CASGLPPWGACLMNTEAFF.